This T cell receptor (beta chain) was obtained from a study of control samples from healthy donors and cancer patients. V lost 6 bases to trimming and J lost 7 bases, with 12 bases between them. CDR1 and CDR2 (germline): MNHEY, SVGEGT. The length of the CDR3 is 12 residues. TCRdb's table, derived via immunoSEQ multiplex PCR, lists solely in-frame clones and lacks some. Among 35,000 to 50,000 clones listed, about 90% were seen once. The count of this clone is one. The chain has TRBV6-2 or TRBV6-3 and TRBJ2-5; D uncertain. The sequenced material came from PBMCs. The clonotype originates from an older woman with lung cancer. CDR3 sequence (DNA): TGTGCCAGCAGCCGGACCAGGTTGACCCAGTACTTC. Its translation is CASSRTRLTQYF.